These 24 T cell receptor beta chains originate from one sample sequenced in a study of vaccination effects on CD4 cells after COVID-19. Antigen-specific CD4+ T cells were expanded with viral peptide pools in the ViraFEST assay before sequencing. The culture ran for 10 days before CD4+ T cells were isolated. All study participants received two doses of BNT162b2 or mRNA-1273 vaccine. The antigens for these receptors are not known. The assay was immunoSEQ multiplex PCR, and TCRdb's table has in-frame clones only and misses some. Of just under 30,000 clones in the sample, around 74% were seen once. This material consisted of CD4+ T cells from PBMCs cultured with HCoV-OC43 spike peptides, taken after COVID-19 vaccination. The sample's subset: HCoV-OC43 spike overlapping peptide pool stimulation. These TCRs come from a human donor who received a COVID-19 vaccine.

The chain couples TRBV3-1 (or the pseudogene TRBV3-2) to TRBJ2-7; D remains ambiguous. The CDR3 length is 11 residues. Germline-derived CDR1 and CDR2 are LGHDT and YNNKEL (reference sequence). The ends were cut back, 6 bases at V and 3 bases at J, with 6 bases in the middle. For the CDR3, the DNA is TGTGCCAGCAGTTTTCGCTACGAGCAGTACTTC. Amino acids: CASSFRYEQYF.

The chain joins TRBV6-1 to TRBJ1-4; 7 nucleotides align to TRBD1. The V and J ends lost 0 bases and 4 bases, in that order; junction bases with no gene match: 2. Per the germline V gene, CDR1 is MNHNS and CDR2 is SASEGT. The CDR3 extends over 15 amino acids. In DNA, the CDR3 is TGTGCCAGCAGTGAAGCAGGGGACAGTAATGAAAAACTGTTTTTT. Translating it yields CASSEAGDSNEKLFF.

The chain employs TRBV10-1 and TRBJ2-7; the D call may be TRBD1 or TRBD2 (6 bases each). Germline V lookup: CDR1 WNHNN, CDR2 SYGVQD (reference sequence). V was pared by 2 bases and J by 2 bases, with 10 bases between. This CDR3 region has 14 residues. CDR3 in amino acids: CASSERGPPYEQYF. CDR3 nucleotides: TGCGCCAGCAGTGAGCGGGGGCCCCCCTACGAGCAGTACTTC.

The CDR3 here is CSVEERRDKLFF. The DNA for the CDR3 is TGCAGCGTTGAAGAACGGAGAGACAAGCTGTTTTTT. V usage is TRBV29-1 and J usage is TRBJ2-2; no firm D call. The CDR3 has 12 amino acids. V was cut by 0 bases and J by 12 bases, with 11 bases left in between. Germline V gene sequence: CDR1 SQVTM, CDR2 ANQGSEA.

The genes are TRBV19 and TRBJ1-2; no definite D call. Looked up from germline, CDR1 is LNHDA and CDR2 is SQIVND (reference sequence). The CDR3 runs to 13 residues. The V and J ends lost 8 bases and 5 bases respectively, with 15 bases between them. CDR3 coding DNA: TGTGCCAGTGGCCGACGGCGTTCGTATGGCTACACCTTC. Amino acids: CASGRRRSYGYTF.

The J gene is TRBJ2-5, the V gene TRBV5-4; TRBD2 matches 11 bases. This CDR3 contains 16 residues. V lost 4 bases to trimming and J lost 4 bases; unmatched junction nucleotides: 9. CDR1 and CDR2 from the germline V gene are SGHNT and YYREEE (reference sequence). This chain's CDR3 is CASSPVAGGPGETQYF. As DNA, the CDR3 is TGTGCCAGCAGCCCGGTAGCGGGAGGGCCGGGAGAGACCCAGTACTTC.

V gene TRBV9 combines with J gene TRBJ2-1; 12 nucleotides line up with TRBD2. CDR1 and CDR2 from the germline V gene are SGDLS and YYNGEE. This CDR3 has 16 amino acids. Unmatched junction bases numbered 6, after V lost 4 bases and J lost 4 bases. The CDR3 region has the DNA TGTGCCAGCAGCAGAACCGGGACTAGCGGGTACAATGAGCAGTTCTTC. Its translation: CASSRTGTSGYNEQFF.

The CDR3 sequence: CASSLVPHGAFF. The DNA for the CDR3 is TGTGCCAGCAGCTTGGTTCCCCATGGTGCTTTCTTT. V and J are TRBV5-6 and TRBJ1-1; D remains ambiguous. The V end lost 0 bases, the J end lost 11 bases, and 11 bases lay between the germline ends. Germline lookup yields CDR1 SGHDT and CDR2 YYEEEE. This CDR3 spans 12 amino acids.

The CDR3 here is CSVVAQIYNEQFF. CDR3 nucleotide sequence: TGCAGCGTTGTCGCCCAGATATACAATGAGCAGTTCTTC. J is TRBJ2-1 and V is TRBV29-1, with D unresolved. V shed 4 bases and J shed 4 bases, with 11 bases lying between them. CDR3 length: 13 amino acids. CDR1 SQVTM and CDR2 ANQGSEA come from the germline V gene.

This rearrangement joins TRBV28 to TRBJ1-2, with D unresolved. Trimming stripped 2 bases from V and 8 bases from J, with 6 bases between. Germline CDR1 MDHEN, CDR2 SYDVKM. This CDR3 spans 11 amino acids. This CDR3 reads CASSLLRGYTF. Written as DNA, the CDR3 is TGTGCCAGCAGTTTACTCCGGGGCTACACCTTC.

CDR3 coding DNA: TGCGCCAGCAGCGATAGCGGGAGCTCCTACAATGAGCAGTTCTTC. This sequence encodes CASSDSGSSYNEQFF. The chain recombines TRBV5-1 with TRBJ2-1, with 9 bases identical to TRBD2. V shed 4 bases, J shed 0 bases, and the junction held 2 bases outside the gene matches. CDR1 and CDR2 from the germline V gene are SGHRS and YFSETQ. There are 15 residues in the CDR3.

By its share, this clone is medium-sized. DNA for the CDR3: TGTGCCAGCACCGGGACTTTTGGCTACACCTTC. It yields the protein CASTGTFGYTF. V gene TRBV2 combines with J gene TRBJ1-2; tentatively, D is TRBD1 (5 bases). The CDR3 is made up of 11 amino acids. The germline V gene has CDR1 SNHLY and CDR2 FYNNEI. Trimming took off 7 bases at V and 7 bases at J, with 10 bases between the two ends. Together with reference TRBV2 and TRBJ1-2, the CDR3 gives the full variable domain: EPEVTQTPSHQVTQMGQEVILRCVPISNHLYFYWYRQILGQKVEFLVSFYNNEISEKSEIFDDQFSVERPDGSNFTLKIRSTKLEDSAMYFCASTGTFGYTFGSGTRLTVV.

This clone was seen once. The rearrangement links TRBV7-9 to TRBJ2-6, with D perhaps matching TRBD1 or TRBD2 (5 bases each). The V gene's germline CDR1 is SEHNR and CDR2 FQNEAQ (reference sequence). Trimming shortened V by 7 bases and J by 2 bases, and 15 bases separated the two germline ends. The CDR3 totals 16 residues. The CDR3, as DNA: TGTGCCAGCATGCCCTCATGGGGGACTGGGGCCAACGTCCTGACTTTC. Protein sequence: CASMPSWGTGANVLTF.

This chain uses TRBV29-1 with TRBJ2-5; 11 bases map to TRBD1. There are 15 residues in the CDR3. Germline assignment: CDR1 SQVTM and CDR2 ANQGSEA. V lost 4 bases to trimming and J lost 5 bases; unmatched junction nucleotides: 9. CDR3 region: CSVVHPGQGAETQYF. CDR3 in DNA: TGCAGCGTTGTGCACCCAGGACAGGGGGCCGAGACCCAGTACTTC.

The chain joins TRBV12-3 or TRBV12-4 to TRBJ2-1; no clear D. Trimming stripped 6 bases from V and 15 bases from J, with 18 bases between. This CDR3 region has 12 residues. CDR3 sequence reads: CASSPNRVNLFF. In DNA form, the CDR3 reads TGTGCCAGCAGCCCCAATAGGGTAAACCTGTTCTTC.

By its share, this clone is medium-sized. V and J are TRBV27 and TRBJ2-7, with 10 bases lining up with TRBD1. V lost 6 bases and J lost 3; bases outside the gene matches: 14. Germline V gene sequence: CDR1 MNHEY, CDR2 SMNVEV (reference sequence). The CDR3 extends over 17 amino acids. The CDR3 nucleotides read TGTGCCAGCAGCCAAAAGGGGACAGGGGTTCGGGACTACGAGCAGTACTTC. Encoded protein: CASSQKGTGVRDYEQYF.

This rearrangement joins TRBV12-3 or TRBV12-4 to TRBJ1-2, with no clear D. This CDR3 comprises 13 residues. V was trimmed by 6 bases and J by 0 bases, leaving 8 bases between them. DNA for the CDR3: TGTGCCAGCAGCCTCGAGACTAACTATGGCTACACCTTC. The encoded protein is CASSLETNYGYTF.

The rearrangement uses TRBV5-1 and TRBJ2-1; the match to TRBD1 covers 9 bases. CDR3 size: 14 residues. J gave up 9 bases and V 0 bases, and 4 bases lay outside the gene matches. Germline V gene data show CDR1 as SGHRS and CDR2 as YFSETQ. The CDR3 coding sequence is TGCGCCAGCAGCTTGGGACAGGGGGAAGGTGAGCAGTTCTTC. Amino acids: CASSLGQGEGEQFF.

The chain uses TRBV11-2 and TRBJ2-7; 10 bases agree with TRBD2. V trimming: 5 bases; J trimming: 2 bases; junction bases outside the gene matches: 9. Germline CDR1 SGHAT, CDR2 FQNNGV. The CDR3 covers 16 residues. CDR3 region: CASSLSTGLATYEQYF. The CDR3 nucleotides are TGTGCCAGCAGCCTATCGACGGGACTAGCGACCTACGAGCAGTACTTC.

This chain joins TRBV7-9 and TRBJ2-1, with TRBD2 identical over 11 bases. This CDR3 is built from 16 residues. CDR1 and CDR2 from the germline V gene are SEHNR and FQNEAQ (reference sequence). V dropped 4 bases and J dropped 8; count of bases not matched to a gene: 10. The CDR3 is CASSSGGLAGGDEQFF. The CDR3 DNA sequence: TGTGCCAGCAGCTCCGGGGGGCTAGCGGGAGGTGATGAGCAGTTCTTC.

The chain has TRBV29-1 and TRBJ2-7; D gene ambiguous. Germline V CDR1 and CDR2: SQVTM, ANQGSEA. CDR3 length equals 12 residues. V dropped 0 bases and J dropped 1 base, with 4 bases sitting between them. The CDR3 loop is CSVEDGSYEQYF. The DNA for the CDR3 is TGCAGCGTTGAAGATGGGTCCTACGAGCAGTACTTC.

This chain connects TRBV19 to TRBJ1-5, with D possibly being TRBD1 (5 bases). Between the trimmed V and J ends, which lost 1 base and 2 bases, there was a span of 12 bases. The germline CDR1 and CDR2 sequences are LNHDA and SQIVND (reference sequence). This CDR3 is built from 16 residues. In DNA, the CDR3 is TGTGCCAGTAGTATAGTTTGGGGAGGGGGCAATCAGCCCCAGCATTTT. It translates to CASSIVWGGGNQPQHF. The variable domain in full, with the rest retrieved from reference TRBV19 and TRBJ1-5, is DGGITQSPKYLFRKEGQNVTLSCEQNLNHDAMYWYRQDPGQGLRLIYYSQIVNDFQKGDIAEGYSVSREKKESFPLTVTSAQKNPTAFYLCASSIVWGGGNQPQHFGDGTRLSIL.

This chain connects TRBV5-1 to TRBJ1-1, with a weak D call TRBD1 (6 bases). This CDR3 has 15 amino acids. Germline V gene sequence: CDR1 SGHRS, CDR2 YFSETQ. V shed 5 bases and J shed 4 bases, with 18 bases lying between them. The DNA of the CDR3 is TGCGCCAGCAGTATATCAGGGGCGGGTGGCACTGAAGCTTTCTTT. It yields the protein CASSISGAGGTEAFF.

The gene calls are TRBV5-1 and TRBJ1-1; D is uncertain. The germline V gene has CDR1 SGHRS and CDR2 YFSETQ. The CDR3 sequence is 14 residues long. The V gene lost 4 bases and the J gene lost 4 bases, with 14 bases spanning the gap. Here the CDR3 reads CASSRYDPGTEAFF. The CDR3 DNA follows: TGCGCCAGCAGCAGGTATGACCCGGGCACTGAAGCTTTCTTT.